One TCR beta chain is described in this entry. The data were obtained in a study of blood T cell repertoires in COVID-19. Study-wide context: COVID-19 samples, acute and convalescent, were from the United States, Italy and Spain.

The CDR3 has 16 residues. The germline V gene encodes CDR1 SEHNR and CDR2 FQNEAQ (reference sequence). Germline trimming cut 5 bases from V and 0 bases from J; bases unmatched to any gene: 9. Using immunoSEQ multiplex PCR, the repertoire was profiled, and TCRdb retains in-frame clones only, with some absent. The sample yields roughly 250,000 clones, approximately 90% seen once. All enrollees were about 18 to 95 years old and from around 25 US areas. Either two negative PCRs, clearance, or symptom resolution qualified Cohort 3 donors as recovered. Sequenced material: PBMCs or T cells enriched from blood (not recorded which). This sequence was found in a man between 40 and 49 years old who had recovered from COVID-19. The V gene is TRBV7-9, the J gene TRBJ1-2; 7 nucleotides match TRBD1. The CDR3 loop reads CASSPGGGQSNYGYTF. The CDR3 nucleotides are TGTGCCAGCAGCCCAGGGGGAGGACAGTCTAACTATGGCTACACCTTC.